This T cell receptor beta chain originates from a study of human T cells and chemical hapten exposure. Time point described: pre-sensitization, week 0. Specified treatment: therapeutic diphenylcyclopropenone sensitization with weekly scalp DPC. To note about this clonotype: What it binds is unknown.

Study-wide findings and caveats: The study found that DPC sensitization did not change TCRs above 1 in 1000 frequency.

Per germline, CDR1 LGHNA and CDR2 YSLEER. The CDR3 sequence is 13 residues long. Deletions cut 5 bases from V and 10 bases from J, with 15 bases between. TCRdb reprocessed the RACE reads with MiXCR, giving one entry per CDR3 protein. In the table there are about 250,000 distinct CDR3 sequences, 7.5% to 9% of which are singletons. Sequenced here: whole blood, sampled in connection with sensitization to the hapten diphenylcyclopropenone (DPC). The sequence came from a man aged 18 to 30 with alopecia areata. Some clones in this sample may be carry-over from other donors' samples. This chain connects TRBV4-3 to TRBJ2-1; no clear D. DNA for the CDR3: TGCGCCAGCAGCACCCAGACCGGCATCGAGCAGTTCTTC. It yields the protein CASSTQTGIEQFF.